The clone carrying this T cell receptor (beta chain) was found a few times. Its antigen is as yet unknown. This specimen belongs to a study of neoadjuvant anti-PD-1 for oral cavity cancer. About the research overall: Around day 43, patients without progression received a fourth nivolumab dose before surgery.

CDR1 is SGHDT and CDR2 is YYEEEE in the germline V gene. V was shortened by 0 bases and J by 3 bases, with 12 bases between the two germline ends. The CDR3 is 15 residues long. Patients were newly diagnosed with stage II-IVA oral cavity squamous cell carcinoma without prior systemic or radiation treatment. Study-wide findings and caveats: TCR analyses covered only three patients per response group. PBMC Gini-index clonality exceeded responders' in non-responders post-nivolumab.

The assay was immunoSEQ multiplex PCR, and TCRdb's table has in-frame clones only and misses some. The sample consists of approximately 32,000 clones, about 86% of them appearing once. Sequencing was performed on PBMCs, taken before nivolumab (anti-PD-1) treatment. The chain has TRBV5-6 and TRBJ1-2, with D unresolved. The receptor comes from a person between 40 and 79 years old with oral cavity squamous cell carcinoma. The CDR3 loop reads CASSLAAVPYYGYTF. The CDR3 DNA sequence: TGTGCCAGCAGCTTGGCGGCCGTTCCTTACTATGGCTACACCTTC.